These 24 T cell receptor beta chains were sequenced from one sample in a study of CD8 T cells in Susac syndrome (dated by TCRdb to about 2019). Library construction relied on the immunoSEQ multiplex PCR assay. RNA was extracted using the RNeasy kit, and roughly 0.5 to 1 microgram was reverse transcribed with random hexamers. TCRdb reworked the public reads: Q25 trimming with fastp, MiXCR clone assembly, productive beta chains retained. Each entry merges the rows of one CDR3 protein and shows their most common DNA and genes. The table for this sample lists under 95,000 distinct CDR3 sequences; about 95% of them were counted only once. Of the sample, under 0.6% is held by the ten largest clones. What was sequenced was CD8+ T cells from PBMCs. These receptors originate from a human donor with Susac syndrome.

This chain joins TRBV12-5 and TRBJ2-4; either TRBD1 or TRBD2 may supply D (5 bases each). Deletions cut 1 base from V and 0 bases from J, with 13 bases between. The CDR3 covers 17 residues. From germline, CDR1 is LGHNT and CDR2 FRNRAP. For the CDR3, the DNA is TGTGCTAGTGGTTTGGGTATACCGGGGACAGCCAAAAACATTCAGTACTTC. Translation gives CASGLGIPGTAKNIQYF. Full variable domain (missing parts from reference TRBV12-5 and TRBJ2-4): DARVTQTPRHKVTEMGQEVTMRCQPILGHNTVFWYRQTMMQGLELLAYFRNRAPLDDSGMPKDRFSAEMPDATLATLKIQPSEPRDSAVYFCASGLGIPGTAKNIQYFGAGTRLSVL.

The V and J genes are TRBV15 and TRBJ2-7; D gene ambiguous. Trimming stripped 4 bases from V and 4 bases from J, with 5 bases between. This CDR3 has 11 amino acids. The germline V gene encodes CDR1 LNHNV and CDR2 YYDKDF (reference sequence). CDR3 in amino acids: CATSTLYEQYF. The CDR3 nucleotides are TGTGCCACCAGCACCCTATACGAGCAGTACTTC. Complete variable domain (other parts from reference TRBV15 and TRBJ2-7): DAMVIQNPRYQVTQFGKPVTLSCSQTLNHNVMYWYQQKSSQAPKLLFHYYDKDFNNEADTPDNFQSRRPNTSFCFLDIRSPGLGDTAMYLCATSTLYEQYFGPGTRLTVT.

The CDR3 loop is CASSTGLAGVDTQYF. As DNA, the CDR3 is TGTGCCAGTAGTACAGGACTAGCGGGAGTAGATACGCAGTATTTT. This rearrangement joins TRBV19 to TRBJ2-3, with 13 positions matching TRBD2. The V gene end was trimmed by 4 bases and the J gene end by 5 bases; junction bases not matched to a gene: 3. The CDR3 loop spans 15 amino acids. Per germline, CDR1 LNHDA and CDR2 SQIVND (reference sequence).

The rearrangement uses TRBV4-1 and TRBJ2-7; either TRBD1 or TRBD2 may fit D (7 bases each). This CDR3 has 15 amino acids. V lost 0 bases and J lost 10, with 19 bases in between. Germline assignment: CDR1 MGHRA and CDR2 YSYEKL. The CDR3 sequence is CASSQEDREGLGQYF. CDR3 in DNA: TGCGCCAGCAGCCAAGAAGACAGGGAGGGCCTCGGACAGTACTTC.

Written as DNA, the CDR3 is TGCGCCAGCAGCTTGGACACAGGGCCGGCCCGGGATGGCTACACCTTC. It encodes CASSLDTGPARDGYTF. This chain joins TRBV5-1 and TRBJ1-2; D is possibly TRBD1 (6 bases). CDR1 and CDR2 (germline): SGHRS, YFSETQ. Trimming left V 0 bases short and J 6 bases short, with 18 bases between. The CDR3 consists of 16 residues.

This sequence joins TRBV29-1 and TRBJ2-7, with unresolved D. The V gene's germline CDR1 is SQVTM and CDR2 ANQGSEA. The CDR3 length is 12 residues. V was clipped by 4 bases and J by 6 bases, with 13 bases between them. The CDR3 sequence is CSVVESSLEQYF. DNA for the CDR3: TGCAGCGTTGTAGAATCATCGCTCGAGCAGTACTTC.

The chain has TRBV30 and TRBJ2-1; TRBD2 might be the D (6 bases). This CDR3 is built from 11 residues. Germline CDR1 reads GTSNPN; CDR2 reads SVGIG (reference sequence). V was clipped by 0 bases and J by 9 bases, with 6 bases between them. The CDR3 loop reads CAWSVAGEQFF. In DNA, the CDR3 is TGTGCCTGGAGTGTAGCGGGTGAGCAGTTCTTC. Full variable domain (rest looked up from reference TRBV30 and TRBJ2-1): SQTIHQWPATLVQPVGSPLSLECTVEGTSNPNLYWYRQAAGRGLQLLFYSVGIGQISSEVPQNLSASRPQDRQFILSSKKLLLSDSGFYLCAWSVAGEQFFGPGTRLTVL.

The CDR3, as DNA: TGTGCCTGGATCGATCGAGGGATAGGGGCCTTCTGCCGAGGGGAGCAGTACTTC. Protein: CAWIDRGIGAFCRGEQYF. The chain carries TRBV30 and TRBJ2-7; tentatively, D is TRBD1 or TRBD2 (5 bases each). V shed 4 bases and J shed 7 bases, with 32 bases lying between them. The CDR3 runs to 18 residues. Germline CDR1 is GTSNPN and CDR2 is SVGIG (reference sequence).

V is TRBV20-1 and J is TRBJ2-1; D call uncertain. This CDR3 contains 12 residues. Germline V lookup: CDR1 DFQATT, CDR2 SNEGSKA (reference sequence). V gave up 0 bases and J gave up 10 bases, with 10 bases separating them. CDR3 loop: CSARDVSAEQFF. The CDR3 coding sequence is TGCAGTGCTAGAGATGTGAGTGCCGAGCAGTTCTTC.

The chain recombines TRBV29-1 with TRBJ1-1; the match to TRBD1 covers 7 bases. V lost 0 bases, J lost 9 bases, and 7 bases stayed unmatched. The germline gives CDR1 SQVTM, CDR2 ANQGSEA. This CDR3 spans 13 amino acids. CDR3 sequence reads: CSVEDGRDRKAFF. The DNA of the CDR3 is TGCAGCGTTGAAGACGGCCGGGACAGAAAAGCTTTCTTT. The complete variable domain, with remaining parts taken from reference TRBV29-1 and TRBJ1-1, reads SAVISQKPSRDICQRGTSLTIQCQVDSQVTMMFWYRQQPGQSLTLIATANQGSEATYESGFVIDKFPISRPNLTFSTLTVSNMSPEDSSIYLCSVEDGRDRKAFFGQGTRLTVV.

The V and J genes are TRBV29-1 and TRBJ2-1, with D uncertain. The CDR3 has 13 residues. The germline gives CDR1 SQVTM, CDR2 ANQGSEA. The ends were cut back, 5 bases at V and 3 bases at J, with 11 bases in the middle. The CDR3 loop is CSVFWENYNEQFF. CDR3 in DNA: TGCAGCGTTTTTTGGGAAAACTACAATGAGCAGTTCTTC.

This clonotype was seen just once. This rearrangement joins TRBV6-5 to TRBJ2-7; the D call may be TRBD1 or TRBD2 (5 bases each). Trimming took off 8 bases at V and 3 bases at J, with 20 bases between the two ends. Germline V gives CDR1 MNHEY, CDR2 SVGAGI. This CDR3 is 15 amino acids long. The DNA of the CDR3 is TGTGCCAGCTCCGGGGCCTGGGACGGAATCTACGAGCAGTACTTC. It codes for CASSGAWDGIYEQYF.

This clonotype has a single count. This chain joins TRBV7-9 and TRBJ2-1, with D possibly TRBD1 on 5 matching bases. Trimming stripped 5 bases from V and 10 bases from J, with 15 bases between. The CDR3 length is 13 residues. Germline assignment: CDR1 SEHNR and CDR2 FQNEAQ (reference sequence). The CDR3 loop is CASSPGGANEQFF. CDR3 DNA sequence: TGTGCCAGCAGCCCCGGTGGGGCCAACGAGCAGTTCTTC.

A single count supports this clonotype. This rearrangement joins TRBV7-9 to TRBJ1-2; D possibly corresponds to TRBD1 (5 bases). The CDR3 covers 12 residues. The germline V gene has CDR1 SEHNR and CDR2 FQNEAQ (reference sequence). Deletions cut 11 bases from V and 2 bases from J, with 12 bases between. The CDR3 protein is CAAGRENYGYTF. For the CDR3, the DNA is TGTGCCGCCGGCAGGGAGAACTATGGCTACACCTTC. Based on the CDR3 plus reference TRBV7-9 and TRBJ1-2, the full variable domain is DTGVSQNPRHKITKRGQNVTFRCDPISEHNRLYWYRQTLGQGPEFLTYFQNEAQLEKSRLLSDRFSAERPKGSFSTLEIQRTEQGDSAMYLCAAGRENYGYTFGSGTRLTVV.

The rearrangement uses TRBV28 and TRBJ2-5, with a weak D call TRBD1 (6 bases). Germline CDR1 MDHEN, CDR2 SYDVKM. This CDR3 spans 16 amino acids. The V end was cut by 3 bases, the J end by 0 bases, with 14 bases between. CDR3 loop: CASSFRTEHNQETQYF. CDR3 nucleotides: TGTGCCAGCAGTTTCAGGACAGAGCATAACCAAGAGACCCAGTACTTC.

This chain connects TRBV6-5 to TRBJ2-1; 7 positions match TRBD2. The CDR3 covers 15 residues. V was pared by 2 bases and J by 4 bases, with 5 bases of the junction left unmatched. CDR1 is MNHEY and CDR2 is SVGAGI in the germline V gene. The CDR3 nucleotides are TGTGCCAGCAGTTACAAGAGCGGGGTTTACAATGAGCAGTTCTTC. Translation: CASSYKSGVYNEQFF.

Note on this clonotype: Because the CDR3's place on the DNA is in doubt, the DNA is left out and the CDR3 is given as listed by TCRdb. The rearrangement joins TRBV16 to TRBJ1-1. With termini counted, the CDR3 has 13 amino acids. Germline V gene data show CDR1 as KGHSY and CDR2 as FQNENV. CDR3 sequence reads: CASTQYVGSEAFF.

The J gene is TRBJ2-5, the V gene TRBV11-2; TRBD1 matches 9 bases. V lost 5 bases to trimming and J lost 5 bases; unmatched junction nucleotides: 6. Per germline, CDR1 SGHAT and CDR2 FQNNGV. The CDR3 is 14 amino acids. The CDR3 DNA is TGTGCCAGCAGCCTGGGACAGGGTTTGGAGACCCAGTACTTC. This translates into CASSLGQGLETQYF.

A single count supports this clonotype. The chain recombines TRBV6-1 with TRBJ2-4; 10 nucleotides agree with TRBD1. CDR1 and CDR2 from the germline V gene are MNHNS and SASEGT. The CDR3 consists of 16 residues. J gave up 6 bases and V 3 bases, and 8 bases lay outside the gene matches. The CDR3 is CASSDRTRDRGNIQYF. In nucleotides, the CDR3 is TGTGCCAGCAGTGACAGAACCCGGGACAGGGGAAACATTCAGTACTTC.

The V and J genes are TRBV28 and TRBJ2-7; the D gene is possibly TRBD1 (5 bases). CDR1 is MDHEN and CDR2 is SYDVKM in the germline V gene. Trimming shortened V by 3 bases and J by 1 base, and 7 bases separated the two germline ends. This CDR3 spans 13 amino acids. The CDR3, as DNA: TGTGCCAGCAGTTTGGACACGTCCTACGAGCAGTACTTC. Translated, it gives CASSLDTSYEQYF. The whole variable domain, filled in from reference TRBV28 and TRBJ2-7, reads DVKVTQSSRYLVKRTGEKVFLECVQDMDHENMFWYRQDPGLGLRLIYFSYDVKMKEKGDIPEGYSVSREKKERFSLILESASTNQTSMYLCASSLDTSYEQYFGPGTRLTVT.

This CDR3 is CASSFRLADTGELFF. CDR3 DNA sequence: TGTGCCAGCAGTTTCCGGCTAGCGGACACCGGGGAGCTGTTTTTT. The rearrangement joins TRBV6-5 to TRBJ2-2; 7 bases line up with TRBD2. Germline V CDR1 and CDR2: MNHEY, SVGAGI. The CDR3 has 15 residues. The junction had 5 bases not matched to a gene; V was cut back by 4 bases and J by 3 bases.

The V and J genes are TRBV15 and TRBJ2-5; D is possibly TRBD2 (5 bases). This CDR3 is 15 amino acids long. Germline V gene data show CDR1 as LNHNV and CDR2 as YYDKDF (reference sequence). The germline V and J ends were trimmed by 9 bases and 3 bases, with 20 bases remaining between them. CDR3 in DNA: TGTGCCACTGAAAGGACTCCTAGAGCGGAAGAGACCCAGTACTTC. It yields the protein CATERTPRAEETQYF.

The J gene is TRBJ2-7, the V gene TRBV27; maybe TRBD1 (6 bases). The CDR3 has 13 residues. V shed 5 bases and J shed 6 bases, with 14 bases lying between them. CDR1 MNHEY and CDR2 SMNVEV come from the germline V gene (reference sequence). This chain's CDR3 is CASSPYGGGEQYF. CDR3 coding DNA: TGTGCCAGCAGTCCATATGGGGGCGGCGAGCAGTACTTC.

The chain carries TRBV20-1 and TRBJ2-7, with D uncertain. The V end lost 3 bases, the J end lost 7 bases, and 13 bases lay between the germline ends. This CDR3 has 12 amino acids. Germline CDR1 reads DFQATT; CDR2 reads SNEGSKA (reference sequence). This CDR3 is CSARLAAWEQYF. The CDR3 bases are TGCAGTGCTAGGTTGGCAGCGTGGGAGCAGTACTTC.